Presented here are 28 T cell receptor beta chains from one specimen sequenced in a study of molecular identifiers for immune sequencing clone quantification. TCRdb reanalysed the PCR reads using MiXCR and keeps one entry per CDR3 protein. The sample includes 490,000 or so distinct CDR3 sequences, under 30% of them seen just once. The sample comprised naive CD8+ T cells from blood, with Jurkat cell RNA spiked in. Subset meaning: FACS-sorted CD8+CD4-CCR7+CD45RA+ naive T cells. These receptors all stem from a human donor in good health. Some libraries in this study had Jurkat cell RNA spiked in.

This clonotype occurred once. Likely a read error: the CDR3 ends without its conserved phenylalanine or tryptophan. This chain's CDR3 is CASSIWDGKETQYL. For the CDR3, the DNA is TGTGCCAGTAGTATATGGGACGGAAAAGAGACCCAGTACCTC. The chain employs TRBV19 and TRBJ2-5; perhaps D is TRBD1 or TRBD2 (5 bases each). The germline CDR1 and CDR2 sequences are LNHDA and SQIVND (reference sequence). The V and J ends lost 2 bases and 3 bases respectively, with 10 bases between them. This CDR3 is 14 amino acids long.

The CDR3 DNA reads TGTGCCAGCAGTGACGTATACGGAAATTTGAACACTGAAGCTTTCTTT. It codes for CASSDVYGNLNTEAFF. J is TRBJ1-1 and V is TRBV25-1; no definite D call. Per germline, CDR1 MGHDK and CDR2 SYGVNS. The length of the CDR3 is 16 residues. Trimming took 3 bases from V and 0 from J, leaving 14 bases between them.

On this clonotype itself: This may come from a read error, since a much larger clone is one base off. V gene TRBV7-2 combines with J gene TRBJ2-7, with D possibly matching TRBD1 (6 bases). The CDR3 is 13 amino acids. CDR1 and CDR2 (germline): SGHTA, FQGNSA. Trimming removed 8 bases from V and 2 bases from J, with 13 bases in between. In DNA, the CDR3 is TGTGCCAGCGGCCAAAGGGGGACCTACGAGCAGTACTTC. Translation gives CASGQRGTYEQYF.

In this sample, this clonotype turned up many times. CDR3 DNA: TGTGCCAGCAGTGAACTGGGGTACAATGAGCAGTTCTTC. This codes for CASSELGYNEQFF. The V gene is TRBV2, the J gene TRBJ2-1; D unclear. The V end lost 2 bases, the J end lost 4 bases, and 6 bases lay between the germline ends. This CDR3 region has 13 residues. The germline CDR1 and CDR2 sequences are SNHLY and FYNNEI.

This clonotype was seen only a few times. This rearrangement joins TRBV7-9 to TRBJ2-7, with 8 bases matching TRBD2. Germline V gives CDR1 SEHNR, CDR2 FQNEAQ (reference sequence). The CDR3 is 13 residues long. V dropped 10 bases and J dropped 0; count of bases not matched to a gene: 5. In nucleotides, the CDR3 is TGTGCCATCACTAGCGGTAGCTCCTACGAGCAGTACTTC. Protein: CAITSGSSYEQYF.

This clonotype has a count of ten or more. The chain carries TRBV5-1 and TRBJ1-1; TRBD1 aligns across 8 bases. This CDR3 region has 14 residues. Looked up from germline, CDR1 is SGHRS and CDR2 is YFSETQ. V lost 3 bases, J lost 4 bases, and 5 bases stayed unmatched. The CDR3 loop reads CASSWGQDLTEAFF. The CDR3 DNA sequence: TGCGCCAGCAGCTGGGGACAGGACCTCACTGAAGCTTTCTTT.

The count of this clonotype is one. This sequence joins TRBV6-2 or TRBV6-3 and TRBJ2-5; 7 bases match TRBD1. This CDR3 comprises 15 residues. Germline V gene data show CDR1 as MNHEY and CDR2 as SVGEGT. V was clipped by 0 bases and J by 5 bases; unmatched bases: 6. The CDR3 nucleotides are TGTGCCAGCAGTTACTCCCAGACAGGGATGGAGACCCAGTACTTC. Protein sequence: CASSYSQTGMETQYF.

This clonotype was detected many times. This chain links TRBV4-1 with TRBJ1-1; D not certain. Trimming stripped 2 bases from V and 3 bases from J, with 16 bases between. Germline loops: CDR1 MGHRA, CDR2 YSYEKL. The CDR3 is 16 amino acids. For the CDR3, the DNA is TGCGCCAGCAGCCAACAAACCCGGGCCACGGACACTGAAGCTTTCTTT. It yields the protein CASSQQTRATDTEAFF.

This clonotype has at least ten counts. The rearrangement links TRBV20-1 to TRBJ2-3; TRBD2 aligns across 9 bases. CDR3 length equals 15 residues. V lost 3 bases and J lost 0; bases outside the gene matches: 4. Germline CDR1 is DFQATT and CDR2 is SNEGSKA (reference sequence). CDR3 bases: TGCAGTGCTAGCCCGACTAGCGGCAGCACAGATACGCAGTATTTT. This translates into CSASPTSGSTDTQYF.

The sample holds a few counts of this clonotype. One end of the junction fails to match germline, which may point to a read error. V is TRBV19 and J is TRBJ2-5; D might be TRBD1 (7 bases). The CDR3 covers 14 residues. Germline V CDR1 and CDR2: LNHDA, SQIVND (reference sequence). DNA for the CDR3: TGTGCCAGTAGTGGTCCAGGGGGGCAAGGGACCCAGTACTTC. This encodes CASSGPGGQGTQYF. The full variable domain, completed using reference TRBV19 and TRBJ2-5, is DGGITQSPKYLFRKEGQNVTLSCEQNLNHDAMYWYRQDPGQGLRLIYYSQIVNDFQKGDIAEGYSVSREKKESFPLTVTSAQKNPTAFYLCASSGPGGQGTQYFGPGTRLLVL.

This clonotype was found a few times. This chain links TRBV27 with TRBJ2-7, with D perhaps matching TRBD1 (5 bases). Germline V gene lookup returns CDR1 MNHEY and CDR2 SMNVEV (reference sequence). The CDR3 extends over 16 amino acids. V gave up 3 bases and J gave up 0 bases, with 15 bases separating them. The CDR3 DNA reads as TGTGCCAGCAGTTTCTCATGGGGCAGCAACTCCTACGAGCAGTACTTC. This gives the protein CASSFSWGSNSYEQYF.

The chain employs TRBV6-1 and TRBJ2-7; tentatively, D is TRBD1 (5 bases). Germline CDR1 reads MNHNS; CDR2 reads SASEGT. Trimming stripped 7 bases from V and 7 bases from J, with 11 bases between. The CDR3 runs to 11 residues. CDR3 region: CASMQGWEQYF. CDR3 DNA: TGTGCCAGCATGCAGGGATGGGAGCAGTACTTC.

This clonotype has just a few counts. The CDR3 nucleotides read TGTGCCAGCAGCCAAGAGGGGGCGGGAGAGGGCTACGAGCAGTACTTC. Protein sequence: CASSQEGAGEGYEQYF. The chain is built from TRBV4-2 and TRBJ2-7, with D perhaps TRBD2 (7 bases). Trimming cost V 0 bases and J 3 bases, with 15 bases left between them. Germline-derived CDR1 and CDR2 are LGHNA and YNFKEQ. The CDR3 consists of 16 residues.

This clonotype has only a few counts. This rearrangement joins TRBV7-9 to TRBJ2-3; 8 bases are a match to TRBD1. V gave up 1 base and J gave up 5 bases; unmatched junction bases: 8. The CDR3 length is 16 residues. The germline CDR1 and CDR2 sequences are SEHNR and FQNEAQ (reference sequence). CDR3 DNA sequence: TGTGCCAGCAGCTTAGTGAATCAGGGGGCTATAGATACGCAGTATTTT. It encodes CASSLVNQGAIDTQYF.

The sample holds a few counts of this clonotype. The chain uses TRBV13 and TRBJ2-7, with a tentative D call TRBD2 (5 bases). This CDR3 region has 14 residues. V was trimmed by 5 bases and J by 1 base, leaving 12 bases between them. Germline CDR1 PRHDT, CDR2 FYEKMQ (reference sequence). In DNA, the CDR3 is TGTGCCAGCAGCCCGCGGGCGAGATCCTACGAGCAGTACTTC. This translates into CASSPRARSYEQYF.

Worth noting for this clonotype: A read error may explain this, as a much larger clone is one base away. The chain couples TRBV2 to TRBJ2-4, with a possible D match to TRBD1 (5 bases). The CDR3 spans 14 residues. Deletions cut 6 bases from V and 12 bases from J, with 21 bases between. Germline-derived CDR1 and CDR2 are SNHLY and FYNNEI. CDR3 protein: CASSDKPKQGTQYF. Here the CDR3 DNA reads TGTGCCAGCAGCGACAAACCCAAGCAGGGCACTCAGTACTTC.

This clonotype was detected many times. The chain links TRBV7-9 to TRBJ2-2; the D gene is possibly TRBD2 (5 bases). Between the trimmed V and J ends, which lost 2 bases and 0 bases, there was a span of 7 bases. This CDR3 has 15 amino acids. CDR1 and CDR2 from the germline V gene are SEHNR and FQNEAQ (reference sequence). The CDR3 sequence: CASSLPGTNTGELFF. CDR3 DNA: TGTGCCAGCAGCTTACCGGGGACGAACACCGGGGAGCTGTTTTTT.

The chain links TRBV27 to TRBJ1-1, with TRBD1 as a possible D gene (5 bases). The germline V gene encodes CDR1 MNHEY and CDR2 SMNVEV (reference sequence). The V end was cut by 5 bases, the J end by 7 bases, with 17 bases between. The CDR3 has 14 residues. The CDR3 nucleotides are TGTGCCAGCAGTCGGACAACCTTGGCAATTGAAGCTTTCTTT. Its translation is CASSRTTLAIEAFF.

The chain carries TRBV2 and TRBJ1-4; D not resolved. The CDR3 consists of 16 residues. Per the germline V gene, CDR1 is SNHLY and CDR2 is FYNNEI. Deletions cut 0 bases from V and 5 bases from J, with 13 bases between. This CDR3 reads CASSEAWTYQNEKLFF. The CDR3 DNA sequence: TGTGCCAGCAGTGAAGCCTGGACTTATCAGAATGAAAAACTGTTTTTT.

This clonotype was found a few times. The CDR3 DNA reads TGTGCCAGCAGTGACTGGGACGGGTCCTACGAGCAGTACTTC. The encoded protein is CASSDWDGSYEQYF. V and J are TRBV2 and TRBJ2-7, with D tentatively TRBD1 or TRBD2 (5 bases each). The CDR3 runs to 14 residues. Trimming cost V 3 bases and J 1 base, with 10 bases left between them. Germline V CDR1 and CDR2: SNHLY, FYNNEI.

The V gene is TRBV27, the J gene TRBJ2-6; D is uncertain. In germline, CDR1 is MNHEY, CDR2 SMNVEV (reference sequence). This CDR3 region has 16 residues. Deletions cut 3 bases from V and 1 base from J, with 10 bases between. CDR3 DNA: TGTGCCAGCAGTTTTTTGTCACCGTCTGGGGCCAACGTCCTGACTTTC. Translated: CASSFLSPSGANVLTF.

The sample holds many counts of this clonotype. The chain links TRBV7-8 to TRBJ2-5, with 7 bases fitting TRBD1. V shed 3 bases and J 2 bases; nucleotides not matched to a gene: 9. The length of the CDR3 is 16 residues. CDR1 is SGHVS and CDR2 is FQNEAQ in the germline V gene. CDR3 nucleotides: TGTGCCAGCAGCTTGCCGCACCCGGGACAGCAAGAGACCCAGTACTTC. This codes for CASSLPHPGQQETQYF.

In its sample, this clonotype was seen a few times. The chain couples TRBV9 to TRBJ2-7; D possibly corresponds to TRBD1 (6 bases). Trimming cost V 4 bases and J 4 bases, with 12 bases left between them. CDR3 length: 13 amino acids. CDR1 is SGDLS and CDR2 is YYNGEE in the germline V gene. DNA of the CDR3: TGTGCCAGCAGCCCAGAGGGGGTGTACGAGCAGTACTTC. Translated: CASSPEGVYEQYF.

This clonotype has a handful of counts. The chain is built from TRBV20-1 and TRBJ2-3; D remains ambiguous. This CDR3 region has 15 residues. Trimming took off 0 bases at V and 2 bases at J, with 12 bases between the two ends. Germline values: CDR1 DFQATT, CDR2 SNEGSKA (reference sequence). Written as DNA, the CDR3 is TGCAGTGCTAGAGATCGTCTATTCCCCACAGATACGCAGTATTTT. Its translation is CSARDRLFPTDTQYF.

This clonotype was seen at least ten times. V usage is TRBV7-9 and J usage is TRBJ2-7; TRBD1 matches 9 bases. The ends lost 4 bases at V and 4 bases at J; junction bases unmatched: 8. The CDR3 is 15 residues long. Per the germline V gene, CDR1 is SEHNR and CDR2 is FQNEAQ (reference sequence). The CDR3 DNA follows: TGTGCCAGCAGCTCCACAGGGGGCGCGGGGTACGAGCAGTACTTC. Encoded protein: CASSSTGGAGYEQYF.

This clonotype was found many times. The V call is TRBV7-2, the J call TRBJ2-3, with a tentative D call TRBD2 (6 bases). The V gene's germline CDR1 is SGHTA and CDR2 FQGNSA. The CDR3 covers 15 residues. V was trimmed by 4 bases and J by 3 bases, leaving 14 bases between them. Written as DNA, the CDR3 is TGTGCCAGCAGCTCCGGGACTCACAGGACAGATACGCAGTATTTT. This sequence encodes CASSSGTHRTDTQYF.

This clonotype appeared many times. This chain connects TRBV9 to TRBJ2-7; D is tentatively TRBD1 or TRBD2 (5 bases each). With 3 bases removed from V and 4 bases from J, the gap between germline ends came to 11 bases. This CDR3 comprises 13 residues. Germline V CDR1 and CDR2: SGDLS, YYNGEE. The CDR3 loop is CASSAGPEYEQYF. In DNA form, the CDR3 reads TGTGCCAGCAGCGCGGGACCCGAGTACGAGCAGTACTTC.

The count of this clonotype is one. This may come from a read error, since a much larger clone is one base off. The chain is built from TRBV20-1 and TRBJ1-1, with TRBD1 matching over 7 bases. CDR3 length: 16 residues. CDR1 is DFQATT, CDR2 SNEGSKA, per germline (reference sequence). V dropped 1 base and J dropped 1; count of bases not matched to a gene: 9. CDR3 loop: CSARVRSTGANTEAFF. The CDR3 nucleotides are TGCAGTGCTAGAGTCCGTTCTACAGGGGCGAACACTGAAGCTTTCTTT.